Below, 31 T cell receptor beta chains from the same sample are listed, as sequenced in a study of early T cells in non-severe SARS-CoV-2 infection. One entry per CDR3 protein results from TCRdb running MiXCR on the 5' RACE reads. The sample lists about 31,000 distinct CDR3 sequences, 5.7% occurring once. Sequenced input: whole blood. The source is an adult who was a healthcare worker with PCR-confirmed SARS-CoV-2 infection or an uninfected control (not recorded which).

This clonotype was picked up a small number of times. This rearrangement joins TRBV11-2 to TRBJ2-2; the D is unclear. The CDR3 length is 14 residues. CDR1 is SGHAT, CDR2 FQNNGV, per germline. V was pared by 7 bases and J by 0 bases, with 9 bases between. This CDR3 reads CASTSEPNTGELFF. CDR3 bases: TGTGCCAGCACGTCGGAACCGAACACCGGGGAGCTGTTTTTT. The full variable domain, completed using reference TRBV11-2 and TRBJ2-2, is EAGVAQSPRYKIIEKRQSVAFWCNPISGHATLYWYQQILGQGPKLLIQFQNNGVVDDSQLPKDRFSAERLKGVDSTLKIQPAKLEDSAVYLCASTSEPNTGELFFGEGSRLTVL.

The table lists this clonotype with many counts. The chain combines TRBV4-1 with TRBJ2-1, with 8 bases matching TRBD2. Germline-derived CDR1 and CDR2 are MGHRA and YSYEKL. The V gene end was trimmed by 0 bases and the J gene end by 3 bases; junction bases not matched to a gene: 4. The CDR3 runs 16 residues. The CDR3 DNA reads as TGCGCCAGCAGCCAAGATTGGGGACTAGTCTACAATGAGCAGTTCTTC. It codes for CASSQDWGLVYNEQFF.

This clonotype was picked up many times. The chain recombines TRBV29-1 with TRBJ2-5; the D call may be TRBD1 or TRBD2 (5 bases each). The germline V gene has CDR1 SQVTM and CDR2 ANQGSEA. This CDR3 region has 13 residues. V gave up 3 bases and J gave up 1 base, with 9 bases separating them. The chain's CDR3 is CSVDWGFQETQYF. DNA of the CDR3: TGCAGCGTTGATTGGGGGTTCCAAGAGACCCAGTACTTC.

This sequence joins TRBV28 and TRBJ1-2, with D unclear. In germline, CDR1 is MDHEN, CDR2 SYDVKM. V lost 3 bases to trimming and J lost 1 base, with 12 bases between them. The CDR3 loop spans 15 amino acids. CDR3 region: CASSLEAELNYGYTF. Written as DNA, the CDR3 is TGTGCCAGCAGTTTGGAGGCCGAGCTTAACTATGGCTACACCTTC.

Many counts were recorded for this clonotype. The chain combines TRBV5-1 with TRBJ2-5; D may be TRBD2 (5 bases). The V and J ends lost 1 base and 0 bases respectively, with 7 bases between them. Per germline, CDR1 SGHRS and CDR2 YFSETQ. The CDR3 has 14 amino acids. As DNA, the CDR3 is TGCGCCAGCAGCTTGAGCGGCGACCAAGAGACCCAGTACTTC. Protein: CASSLSGDQETQYF.

The chain couples TRBV20-1 to TRBJ1-1; D perhaps matches TRBD1 (6 bases). Germline values: CDR1 DFQATT, CDR2 SNEGSKA (reference sequence). Trimming cost V 4 bases and J 1 base, with 19 bases left between them. CDR3 length equals 16 residues. As DNA, the CDR3 is TGCAGTGCTAATCGGTACAGGGTGGGCAAGAACACTGAAGCTTTCTTT. As protein: CSANRYRVGKNTEAFF.

This clonotype was seen many times. The chain recombines TRBV18 with TRBJ1-5; D uncertain. V dropped 3 bases and J dropped 2 bases, with 11 bases sitting between them. The germline CDR1 and CDR2 sequences are KGHSH and LQKENI. CDR3 length: 15 residues. CDR3: CASSPPGSGNQPQHF. CDR3 bases: TGTGCCAGCTCACCGCCGGGTAGCGGCAATCAGCCCCAGCATTTT. Supplemented by reference TRBV18 and TRBJ1-5, the full variable domain reads NAGVMQNPRHLVRRRGQEARLRCSPMKGHSHVYWYRQLPEEGLKFMVYLQKENIIDESGMPKERFSAEFPKEGPSILRIQQVVRGDSAAYFCASSPPGSGNQPQHFGDGTRLSIL.

The sample holds a few counts of this clonotype. This sequence joins TRBV28 and TRBJ2-1; D remains ambiguous. CDR3 length: 13 amino acids. V was clipped by 6 bases and J by 7 bases, with 13 bases between them. The germline CDR1 and CDR2 sequences are MDHEN and SYDVKM. CDR3 DNA sequence: TGTGCCAGCAGACCCTCTGCTCGGAATGAGCAGTTCTTC. Its protein product is CASRPSARNEQFF.

Ten or more counts support this clonotype. V is TRBV11-2 and J is TRBJ1-2; 9 positions match TRBD1. The V gene end was trimmed by 5 bases and the J gene end by 4 bases; junction bases not matched to a gene: 8. The CDR3 totals 15 residues. Germline lookup yields CDR1 SGHAT and CDR2 FQNNGV. The CDR3 coding sequence is TGTGCCAGCAGCCTATATGGGGGACAGGGCTATGGCTACACCTTC. The encoded protein is CASSLYGGQGYGYTF.

There are many counts of this clonotype. Compared with germline, one end of the junction differs, possibly owing to a read error. This chain links TRBV7-2 with TRBJ2-7; 7 nucleotides line up with TRBD2. The CDR3 extends over 13 amino acids. Germline loops: CDR1 SGHTA, CDR2 FQGNSA. DNA for the CDR3: TGTGCCAGCAACTTACGGTCCGGGGGGGAGCAGTACTTC. Amino acid sequence: CASNLRSGGEQYF.

This clonotype was seen many times. The chain links TRBV4-2 to TRBJ2-1, with 11 bases fitting TRBD2. Germline values: CDR1 LGHNA, CDR2 YNFKEQ. The CDR3 runs 15 residues. The trim removed 1 base at V and 7 bases at J, leaving 3 bases unmatched. The CDR3 loop reads CASSQAPSGRNEQFF. CDR3 in DNA: TGTGCCAGCAGCCAAGCCCCTAGCGGGAGGAATGAGCAGTTCTTC.

This clonotype was seen only a few times. The chain links TRBV9 to TRBJ1-2, with D perhaps TRBD1 (6 bases). The V gene lost 3 bases and the J gene lost 3 bases, with 12 bases spanning the gap. Germline V gene sequence: CDR1 SGDLS, CDR2 YYNGEE. This CDR3 contains 14 residues. The CDR3 protein is CASSASTGDYGYTF. CDR3 DNA: TGTGCCAGCAGCGCCTCGACAGGAGACTATGGCTACACCTTC.

The sample holds many counts of this clonotype. The rearrangement uses TRBV7-3 and TRBJ2-3; TRBD2 agrees at 8 bases. The CDR3 covers 16 residues. Germline V gene sequence: CDR1 SGHTA, CDR2 FQGTGA. Trimming removed 2 bases from V and 1 base from J; junction bases left unmatched: 5. The CDR3 nucleotides read TGTGCCAGCAGCTTAGGTTCGGGAGGGCGCACAGATACGCAGTATTTT. This gives the protein CASSLGSGGRTDTQYF. The entire variable domain, with the rest obtained from reference TRBV7-3 and TRBJ2-3, is as follows: GAGVSQTPSNKVTEKGKYVELRCDPISGHTALYWYRQSLGQGPEFLIYFQGTGAADDSGLPNDRFFAVRPEGSVSTLKIQRTERGDSAVYLCASSLGSGGRTDTQYFGPGTRLTVL.

The sample holds many counts of this clonotype. J is TRBJ2-3 and V is TRBV20-1; possibly TRBD1 for D (6 bases). CDR1 DFQATT and CDR2 SNEGSKA come from the germline V gene (reference sequence). V lost 3 bases, J lost 9 bases, and 19 bases lay in between. The CDR3 is 14 residues long. CDR3 DNA sequence: TGCAGTGCTAGTTTGTCCGACGCGAGGGGGACGCAGTATTTT. Protein product: CSASLSDARGTQYF.

The gene calls are TRBV28 and TRBJ2-7, with unresolved D. V was cut by 4 bases and J by 4 bases, with 17 bases left in between. The germline V gene has CDR1 MDHEN and CDR2 SYDVKM. CDR3 length: 15 amino acids. The CDR3 spells CASSSPRGSLYEQYF. Written as DNA, the CDR3 is TGTGCCAGCAGTTCGCCTCGTGGGTCCCTGTACGAGCAGTACTTC.

This clonotype was counted many times. The V call is TRBV25-1, the J call TRBJ1-5, with 10 bases matching TRBD1. V shed 2 bases, J shed 8 bases, and the junction held 3 bases outside the gene matches. CDR1 is MGHDK and CDR2 is SYGVNS in the germline V gene. This CDR3 comprises 14 residues. The CDR3 nucleotides are TGTGCCAGCAGTGAAGGGACAGGGGTAAAGCCCCAGCATTTT. This gives the protein CASSEGTGVKPQHF. Filled out from reference TRBV25-1 and TRBJ1-5, the complete variable domain reads EADIYQTPRYLVIGTGKKITLECSQTMGHDKMYWYQQDPGMELHLIHYSYGVNSTEKGDLSSESTVSRIRTEHFPLTLESARPSHTSQYLCASSEGTGVKPQHFGDGTRLSIL.

The chain links TRBV19 to TRBJ2-1, with D unresolved. With 9 bases removed from V and 2 bases from J, the gap between germline ends came to 2 bases. Per the germline V gene, CDR1 is LNHDA and CDR2 is SQIVND (reference sequence). The CDR3 length is 10 residues. The CDR3 loop is CARPYNEQFF. As DNA, the CDR3 is TGTGCCAGACCCTACAATGAGCAGTTCTTC.

This clonotype appeared many times. The genes are TRBV7-3 and TRBJ1-2; D remains ambiguous. V lost 2 bases and J lost 4, with 8 bases in between. Looked up from germline, CDR1 is SGHTA and CDR2 is FQGTGA. The CDR3 is 13 amino acids. CDR3 sequence: CASSLGERYGYTF. The CDR3 DNA reads TGTGCCAGCAGCTTAGGCGAGCGCTATGGCTACACCTTC.

The sample holds many counts of this clonotype. The chain carries TRBV4-1 and TRBJ2-7; the D is unclear. Germline lookup yields CDR1 MGHRA and CDR2 YSYEKL. Trimming removed 0 bases at V and 0 bases at J, with 6 bases between. CDR3 length equals 14 residues. CDR3 in amino acids: CASSQDHSSYEQYF. The CDR3 nucleotides are TGCGCCAGCAGCCAAGATCATAGCTCCTACGAGCAGTACTTC.

This clonotype was recorded many times. The V and J genes are TRBV5-4 and TRBJ2-7; no definite D call. V lost 3 bases and J 3 bases, leaving 4 bases between the germline ends. The CDR3 extends over 11 amino acids. Germline CDR1 is SGHNT and CDR2 is YYREEE (reference sequence). The DNA of the CDR3 is TGTGCCAGCAGCTCTCACTACGAGCAGTACTTC. It specifies CASSSHYEQYF.

The sample holds many counts of this clonotype. The chain carries TRBV7-2 and TRBJ2-6; 8 nucleotides align to TRBD1. Per germline, CDR1 SGHTA and CDR2 FQGNSA. The CDR3 has 18 amino acids. After removal of 3 bases from V and 4 bases from J, the junction contained 11 bases not matched to a gene. CDR3 DNA sequence: TGTGCCAGCAGCTTTACAGGGGGGTTTACAGTAGGGGCCAACGTCCTGACTTTC. It translates to CASSFTGGFTVGANVLTF. The full variable domain, its missing parts supplied by reference TRBV7-2 and TRBJ2-6, is GAGVSQSPSNKVTEKGKDVELRCDPISGHTALYWYRQSLGQGLEFLIYFQGNSAPDKSGLPSDRFSAERTGGSVSTLTIQRTQQEDSAVYLCASSFTGGFTVGANVLTFGAGSRLTVL.

This clonotype was detected many times. The V gene is TRBV6-4, the J gene TRBJ2-1; TRBD2 matches at 7 bases. CDR1 and CDR2 from the germline V gene are MRHNA and SNTAGT. V was pared by 0 bases and J by 4 bases, with 3 bases of the junction left unmatched. The CDR3 extends over 15 amino acids. CDR3 sequence: CASSDSGGDYNEQFF. The CDR3 DNA sequence: TGTGCCAGCAGTGACTCGGGGGGGGATTACAATGAGCAGTTCTTC.

Comment on this clonotype: The junction does not match germline at one end; this may be a read error. The chain couples TRBV25-1 to TRBJ1-4; D is unclear. This CDR3 contains 16 residues. The germline V gene encodes CDR1 MGHDK and CDR2 SYGVNS. The DNA for the CDR3 is TGTGCCAGCAGTTGGGCCCACACTTCAGCTAATGAAAATCTGTTTTTT. Translation: CASSWAHTSANENLFF.

This clonotype occurred a few times. V gene TRBV7-9 combines with J gene TRBJ1-1; weak D call: TRBD1 (6 bases). The germline gives CDR1 SEHNR, CDR2 FQNEAQ (reference sequence). CDR3 length: 15 amino acids. V was shortened by 3 bases and J by 2 bases, with 13 bases between the two germline ends. The CDR3 region has the DNA TGTGCCAGCAGCTTCGGACAGATTTTAAACACTGAAGCTTTCTTT. This sequence encodes CASSFGQILNTEAFF.

This clonotype was recorded once. The chain uses TRBV28 and TRBJ2-7; 10 positions agree with TRBD1. This CDR3 is built from 14 residues. Germline V lookup: CDR1 MDHEN, CDR2 SYDVKM. Unmatched junction bases numbered 7, after V lost 5 bases and J lost 6 bases. Here the CDR3 DNA reads TGTGCCAGCAGTCCTCGGGGACAGGGGCCCGAGCAGTACTTC. Translating it yields CASSPRGQGPEQYF.

The chain combines TRBV28 with TRBJ1-1; D is unclear. Germline values: CDR1 MDHEN, CDR2 SYDVKM. Trimming took 5 bases from V and 0 from J, leaving 13 bases between them. This CDR3 spans 15 amino acids. The CDR3 DNA reads TGTGCCAGCAGTCCCCTGGCTGGGGTGAACACTGAAGCTTTCTTT. The encoded protein is CASSPLAGVNTEAFF.

This clonotype was seen at least ten times. The chain links TRBV30 to TRBJ2-2; D is perhaps TRBD1 (5 bases). Germline lookup yields CDR1 GTSNPN and CDR2 SVGIG (reference sequence). The CDR3 extends over 13 amino acids. Trimming cost V 4 bases and J 6 bases, with 12 bases left between them. The CDR3 DNA is TGTGCCTGGAAAATGCAGGGCCCCGGGGAGCTGTTTTTT. As protein: CAWKMQGPGELFF.

This clonotype was counted at least ten times. The junction shows a germline mismatch at one end, possibly a read error. The chain couples TRBV28 to TRBJ2-7, with no clear D. The CDR3 spans 15 residues. CDR1 and CDR2 from the germline V gene are MDHEN and SYDVKM. The CDR3 region has the DNA TGTGCCAGCAGTTTATCCGGGCTCCTCCGGTACGAACAGTACTTC. It yields the protein CASSLSGLLRYEQYF.

The J gene is TRBJ2-5, the V gene TRBV5-4; D might be TRBD1 (5 bases). This CDR3 contains 14 residues. The germline V gene encodes CDR1 SGHNT and CDR2 YYREEE (reference sequence). Trimming shortened V by 4 bases and J by 2 bases, and 12 bases separated the two germline ends. The chain's CDR3 is CASSPGHQQETQYF. As DNA, the CDR3 is TGTGCCAGCAGCCCTGGACACCAACAAGAGACCCAGTACTTC.

V gene TRBV27 combines with J gene TRBJ2-7, with D maybe TRBD2 (6 bases). V dropped 4 bases and J dropped 2 bases, with 18 bases sitting between them. The germline V gene has CDR1 MNHEY and CDR2 SMNVEV (reference sequence). The CDR3 is 16 residues long. In DNA form, the CDR3 reads TGTGCCAGCAGTTCGGGGGTGGGGGATCCTACCTACGAGCAGTACTTC. Residues: CASSSGVGDPTYEQYF.

This clonotype was picked up many times. The J gene is TRBJ1-2, the V gene TRBV2; TRBD1 matches 7 bases. V gave up 4 bases and J gave up 3 bases; unmatched junction bases: 5. The CDR3 covers 14 residues. Germline-derived CDR1 and CDR2 are SNHLY and FYNNEI. As DNA, the CDR3 is TGTGCCAGCAGTGTCGACAGGGCGGACTATGGCTACACCTTC. This gives the protein CASSVDRADYGYTF.